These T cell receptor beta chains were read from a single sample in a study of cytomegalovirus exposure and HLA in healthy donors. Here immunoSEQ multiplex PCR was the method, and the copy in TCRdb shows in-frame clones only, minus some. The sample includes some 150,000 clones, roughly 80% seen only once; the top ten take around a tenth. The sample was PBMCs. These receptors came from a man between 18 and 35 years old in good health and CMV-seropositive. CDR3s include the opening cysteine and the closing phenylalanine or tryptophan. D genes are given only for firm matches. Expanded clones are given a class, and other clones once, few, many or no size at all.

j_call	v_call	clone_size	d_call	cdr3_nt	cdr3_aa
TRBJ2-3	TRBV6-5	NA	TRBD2	TGTGCCAGCAGTTACTCGCGGGGGGTAACGGGAGATACGCAGTATTTT	CASSYSRGVTGDTQYF
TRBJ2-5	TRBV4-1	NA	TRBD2	TGCGCCAGCAGTCTTCTCATAGCGGGAGATGGTCGAGCAGAGACCCAGTACTTC	CASSLLIAGDGRAETQYF
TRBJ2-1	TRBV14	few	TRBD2	TGTGCCAGCAGCCCTTTTAGCGGGGTTTACAATGAGCAGTTCTTC	CASSPFSGVYNEQFF
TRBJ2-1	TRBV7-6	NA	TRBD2	TGTGCCAGCAGCTCTGGCGTAGGCGGGAGCTCCTACAATGAGCAGTTCTTC	CASSSGVGGSSYNEQFF
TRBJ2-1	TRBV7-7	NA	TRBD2	TGTGCCAGCAGCCAAAGACTAGCGGGGGAGTCTAATGAGCAGTTCTTC	CASSQRLAGESNEQFF
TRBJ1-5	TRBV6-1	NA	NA	TGTGCCAGCAGTGAAGGACAGTCACTTAGCAATCAGCCCCAGCATTTT	CASSEGQSLSNQPQHF
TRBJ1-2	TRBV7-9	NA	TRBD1	TGTTCCAGCAGCGGGGGACAGGGTAGAGGATACTATGGCTACACCTTC	CSSSGGQGRGYYGYTF
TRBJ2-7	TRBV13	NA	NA	TGTGCCAGCAGCTCTACAGGGAGAAACCCTTCCTACGAGCAGTACTTC	CASSSTGRNPSYEQYF
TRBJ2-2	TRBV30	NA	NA	TGTGCCTGGAGTGACAGGACAGTGACCGGGGAGCTGTTTTTT	CAWSDRTVTGELFF
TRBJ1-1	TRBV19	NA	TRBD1	TGTGCCAGTAGTAGACAGGGTATTGGTGAAGCTTTCTTT	CASSRQGIGEAFF
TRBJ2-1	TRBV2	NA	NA	TGTGCCAGCAGTGAGGACTCCCCCTCCTACAATGAGCAGTTCTTC	CASSEDSPSYNEQFF
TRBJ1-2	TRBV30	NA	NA	TGTGCCTGGAGTCTGCAGGGCAACTATGGCTACACCTTC	CAWSLQGNYGYTF
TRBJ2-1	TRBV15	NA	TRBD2	TGTGCCACTTCTAACAGGACGGGGGGGCAGGATGAGCAGTTCTTC	CATSNRTGGQDEQFF
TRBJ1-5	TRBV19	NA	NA	TGTGCCAGTAGTAGGACAGATCAGCCCCAGCATTTT	CASSRTDQPQHF
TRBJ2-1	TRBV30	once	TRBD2	TGTGCCTGGAGTGTACGACTAGCGGGAGACAATGAGCAGTTCTTC	CAWSVRLAGDNEQFF
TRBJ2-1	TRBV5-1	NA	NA	TGCGCCAGCAGCACCATGACAGGGACTTCCCACAATGAGCAGTTCTTC	CASSTMTGTSHNEQFF
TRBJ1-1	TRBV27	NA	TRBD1	TGTGCCAGCAGTATGGACAGGGGGTTAAATGAAGCTTTCTTT	CASSMDRGLNEAFF
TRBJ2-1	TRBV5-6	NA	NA	TGTGCCAGCAGCCCGGGACTTTACAATGAGCAGTTCTTC	CASSPGLYNEQFF
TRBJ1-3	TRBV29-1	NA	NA	TGCAGCGCTTCCGAGGGGACTGCGAACGGAAACACCATATATTTT	CSASEGTANGNTIYF
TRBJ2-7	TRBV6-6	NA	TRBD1	TGTGCCAGCAGTTACCGGACAGGGGGCATCTACGAGCAGTACTTC	CASSYRTGGIYEQYF